This T cell receptor beta chain is from a study of cytomegalovirus exposure and HLA in healthy donors. Study context: Earlier, 110 million or so unique TCR beta sequences were recovered from 200 million or so T cells by an analysis. Of around 400 genotyped donors, around 80% grouped in the Caucasian-associated ancestry cluster.

The V gene's germline CDR1 is SEHNR and CDR2 FQNEAQ (reference sequence). V was cut by 0 bases and J by 2 bases, with 5 bases left in between. CDR3 length: 13 amino acids. Whole-study results and caveats: Rarity held for most TCR sequences, but there were some public TCRs that occurred in many donors.

The PCR contained 60 Vbeta and 13 Jbeta primers. The repertoire was sequenced with immunoSEQ multiplex PCR; TCRdb's copy has only in-frame clones and lacks some. Counted here are 150,000 to 200,000 clones, roughly 68% occurring once; the ten biggest clones make up 10%. Note on this clone: The antigen is unknown. Within the sample, other DNA sequences also encode this same CDR3.

Material for sequencing was PBMCs. This TCR came from a man aged 25 to 45 in good health and CMV-seropositive. The chain recombines TRBV7-9 with TRBJ2-7, with a weak D call TRBD1 (5 bases). The CDR3 DNA follows: TGTGCCAGCAGCTTAGCGGGGCCCTACGAGCAGTACTTC. Its protein product is CASSLAGPYEQYF.